One and the same sample provided the 28 T cell receptor beta chains below, sequenced in a study of a mutant IDH1 vaccine in newly diagnosed glioma. Time point of the sample: week 5, during vaccination. Every vaccination contained 300 ug of the mutant IDH1 20-mer peptide and was paired with topical imiquimod. The table came from immunoSEQ multiplex PCR; TCRdb's copy has only in-frame clones and leaves some out. The sample carries over 35,000 clones, about 89% recorded once. No antigens are known for them. Sequencing was performed on PBMCs, taken from a glioma patient whose treatment included an IDH1 peptide vaccine. The receptors were sampled from a man aged 50 to 59 with glioma.

This chain uses TRBV28 with TRBJ1-1; possibly TRBD1 for D (5 bases). V lost 7 bases and J 3 bases, leaving 18 bases between the germline ends. The germline CDR1 and CDR2 sequences are MDHEN and SYDVKM. The CDR3 totals 15 residues. CDR3 sequence reads: CASTDTPVWDTEAFF. The CDR3 bases are TGTGCCAGCACGGACACACCGGTGTGGGACACTGAAGCTTTCTTT.

The rearrangement links TRBV5-1 to TRBJ2-3, with D possibly TRBD2 on 5 matching bases. Germline lookup yields CDR1 SGHRS and CDR2 YFSETQ. The CDR3 has 14 residues. V was cut by 1 base and J by 6 bases, with 12 bases left in between. In DNA form, the CDR3 reads TGCGCCAGCAGCTTGATCGAGGGCCTGGATACGCAGTATTTT. Its protein is CASSLIEGLDTQYF. The whole variable domain, filled in from reference TRBV5-1 and TRBJ2-3, reads KAGVTQTPRYLIKTRGQQVTLSCSPISGHRSVSWYQQTPGQGLQFLFEYFSETQRNKGNFPGRFSGRQFSNSRSEMNVSTLELGDSALYLCASSLIEGLDTQYFGPGTRLTVL.

The CDR3 nucleotides read TGTGCCTGGAGTGGGGGCGCGCGAACTAATGAAAAACTGTTTTTT. Its translation is CAWSGGARTNEKLFF. V is TRBV30 and J is TRBJ1-4, with D possibly TRBD1 on 5 matching bases. Between the trimmed V and J ends, which lost 1 base and 1 base, there was a span of 10 bases. Germline CDR1 GTSNPN, CDR2 SVGIG (reference sequence). The CDR3 has 15 amino acids. Combining the CDR3 with reference TRBV30 and TRBJ1-4 gives the whole variable domain SQTIHQWPATLVQPVGSPLSLECTVEGTSNPNLYWYRQAAGRGLQLLFYSVGIGQISSEVPQNLSASRPQDRQFILSSKKLLLSDSGFYLCAWSGGARTNEKLFFGSGTQLSVL.

In regard to this clone: At one boundary the junction diverges from the germline segment, which might be a read error. The CDR3 loop reads CASNLRGAPEAFF. The DNA of the CDR3 is TGTGCCAGCAACTTACGGGGGGCCCCTGAAGCTTTCTTT. The chain employs TRBV11-2 and TRBJ1-1; D might be TRBD1 (6 bases). The CDR3 is 13 residues long. Per germline, CDR1 SGHAT and CDR2 FQNNGV.

The rearrangement links TRBV11-2 to TRBJ1-1; TRBD1 might be the D (6 bases). Trimming pared 6 bases from V and 5 bases from J, leaving 22 bases between. This CDR3 has 16 residues. Germline assignment: CDR1 SGHAT and CDR2 FQNNGV. CDR3 in DNA: TGTGCCAGCAGGGAGCAGGGAACCTTAGGGGGGACTGAAGCTTTCTTT. It codes for CASREQGTLGGTEAFF.

The V call is TRBV29-1, the J call TRBJ2-3; 7 bases line up with TRBD2. The V gene's germline CDR1 is SQVTM and CDR2 ANQGSEA. With 2 bases clipped from V and 4 bases from J, the junction kept 6 bases outside the gene matches. This CDR3 spans 14 amino acids. CDR3 in DNA: TGCAGCGTTGAAAGGACTAGTGGCGCAGATACGCAGTATTTT. It codes for CSVERTSGADTQYF.

This rearrangement joins TRBV2 to TRBJ2-3; 9 nucleotides match TRBD2. Germline loops: CDR1 SNHLY, CDR2 FYNNEI. The J segment lost 6 bases and the V segment lost 8 bases, leaving 6 bases of the junction unmatched. The CDR3 contains 13 residues. The CDR3 DNA reads TGTGCCAGCGGGGGAGCGGGGGGCGATACGCAGTATTTT. It yields the protein CASGGAGGDTQYF.

The gene calls are TRBV6-1 and TRBJ2-2, with TRBD2 matching over 7 bases. V was pared by 4 bases and J by 1 base, with 9 bases of the junction left unmatched. Per germline, CDR1 MNHNS and CDR2 SASEGT. The CDR3 is made up of 17 amino acids. CDR3 sequence reads: CASSGSWASGNTGELFF. In DNA form, the CDR3 reads TGTGCCAGCAGTGGGTCGTGGGCTAGCGGGAACACCGGGGAGCTGTTTTTT.

The rearrangement uses TRBV4-1 and TRBJ1-2, with a weak D call TRBD1 (5 bases). V lost 3 bases and J lost 8, with 13 bases in between. The CDR3 covers 13 residues. The germline gives CDR1 MGHRA, CDR2 YSYEKL. This CDR3 is CASSQAARDGYTF. In DNA, the CDR3 is TGCGCCAGCAGCCAGGCCGCAAGGGACGGCTACACCTTC.

The J gene is TRBJ2-7, the V gene TRBV2; TRBD2 agrees at 12 bases. The CDR3 runs to 13 residues. V lost 3 bases, J lost 7 bases, and 1 base stayed unmatched. Per germline, CDR1 SNHLY and CDR2 FYNNEI. The CDR3 reads CASSETSGREQYF. For the CDR3, the DNA is TGTGCCAGCAGTGAGACTAGCGGGAGAGAGCAGTACTTC.

The rearrangement uses TRBV4-1 and TRBJ1-2, with a weak D call TRBD1 (5 bases). Germline loops: CDR1 MGHRA, CDR2 YSYEKL. Deletions cut 4 bases from V and 3 bases from J, with 15 bases between. CDR3 length: 15 amino acids. In nucleotides, the CDR3 is TGCGCCAGCAGCCGCCCTTTCCAGGGCCACTATGGCTACACCTTC. This codes for CASSRPFQGHYGYTF.

CDR3 residues: CASSRGNQPQHF. Here the CDR3 DNA reads TGTGCCAGCAGCAGGGGGAATCAGCCCCAGCATTTT. The chain uses TRBV25-1 and TRBJ1-5; 7 bases map to TRBD1. This CDR3 contains 12 residues. Germline trimming cut 6 bases from V and 4 bases from J; bases unmatched to any gene: 0. Per the germline V gene, CDR1 is MGHDK and CDR2 is SYGVNS.

This sequence joins TRBV2 and TRBJ2-7, with a tentative D call TRBD1 (5 bases). With 3 bases removed from V and 7 bases from J, the gap between germline ends came to 10 bases. This CDR3 contains 12 residues. Germline-derived CDR1 and CDR2 are SNHLY and FYNNEI. The CDR3: CASSDFRGEQYF. In nucleotides, the CDR3 is TGTGCCAGCAGTGATTTTAGGGGTGAGCAGTACTTC.

The chain couples TRBV10-1 to TRBJ2-7, with D uncertain. V dropped 2 bases and J dropped 7 bases, with 18 bases sitting between them. Per the germline V gene, CDR1 is WNHNN and CDR2 is SYGVQD (reference sequence). The CDR3 is 15 residues long. The CDR3 DNA is TGCGCCAGCAGTGAGCGTCACTTACCGACGGAGGAGCAGTACTTC. This encodes CASSERHLPTEEQYF.

The V gene is TRBV19, the J gene TRBJ2-7; the match to TRBD1 covers 7 bases. The CDR3 spans 14 residues. V trimming: 1 base; J trimming: 6 bases; junction bases outside the gene matches: 6. Germline V gene sequence: CDR1 LNHDA, CDR2 SQIVND (reference sequence). The CDR3: CASSIGGTGAEQYF. CDR3 bases: TGTGCCAGTAGTATAGGGGGAACAGGGGCCGAGCAGTACTTC.

The CDR3 DNA reads as TGTGCCTGGTCAGGAGGTCATACCTACGAGCAGTACTTC. Protein: CAWSGGHTYEQYF. This chain links TRBV30 with TRBJ2-7; D is possibly TRBD2 (5 bases). The germline V gene encodes CDR1 GTSNPN and CDR2 SVGIG (reference sequence). The CDR3 sequence is 13 residues long. Trimming removed 5 bases from V and 2 bases from J, with 13 bases in between.

This clone was detected only a few times. The rearrangement uses TRBV4-2 and TRBJ2-5, with TRBD2 matching 12 bases. J lost 5 bases, V lost 4 bases, and 8 bases had no gene match. This CDR3 is 16 amino acids long. Germline V CDR1 and CDR2: LGHNA, YNFKEQ. The CDR3 DNA is TGTGCCAGCAGCCCTCGACTAGCGGGAGTGGGGGAGACCCAGTACTTC. Protein sequence: CASSPRLAGVGETQYF.

The chain couples TRBV30 to TRBJ1-2; D uncertain. V was trimmed by 7 bases and J by 2 bases, leaving 8 bases between them. The germline CDR1 and CDR2 sequences are GTSNPN and SVGIG (reference sequence). This CDR3 is built from 11 residues. The CDR3 nucleotides are TGTGCCTCCGACGGAAACTATGGCTACACCTTC. It codes for CASDGNYGYTF.

This sequence joins TRBV19 and TRBJ2-2; D unclear. Germline CDR1 is LNHDA and CDR2 is SQIVND (reference sequence). Trimming cost V 5 bases and J 8 bases, with 15 bases left between them. The CDR3 has 14 residues. CDR3 in amino acids: CASSFSPAVGELFF. The CDR3 DNA sequence: TGTGCCAGTAGTTTCTCACCAGCTGTAGGGGAGCTGTTTTTT.

The J gene is TRBJ1-2, the V gene TRBV7-9, with D perhaps TRBD1 (6 bases). Germline values: CDR1 SEHNR, CDR2 FQNEAQ (reference sequence). The V end lost 3 bases, the J end lost 3 bases, and 14 bases lay between the germline ends. The CDR3 contains 15 residues. As DNA, the CDR3 is TGTGCCAGCAGCTTTGGGGGGGGGCGCGACTATGGCTACACCTTC. Protein product: CASSFGGGRDYGYTF.

V and J are TRBV11-2 and TRBJ2-1; unclear D gene. The CDR3 spans 18 residues. V lost 6 bases, J lost 0 bases, and 21 bases lay in between. Germline V gene lookup returns CDR1 SGHAT and CDR2 FQNNGV. This chain's CDR3 is CASRMEYTVSSSYNEQFF. CDR3 DNA: TGTGCCAGCAGGATGGAGTATACGGTTTCTAGCTCCTACAATGAGCAGTTCTTC.

This clone was seen only once. V and J are TRBV30 and TRBJ2-1; D is undetermined. CDR3 length: 11 residues. The germline V gene has CDR1 GTSNPN and CDR2 SVGIG (reference sequence). Trimming took off 5 bases at V and 2 bases at J, with 4 bases between the two ends. CDR3 DNA sequence: TGTGCCTGGGACACCTACAATGAGCAGTTCTTC. Protein: CAWDTYNEQFF.

Remarks on this clone: An end of the junction does not agree with germline; a read error may underlie this. Additional DNA sequences in this sample encode the identical CDR3. The chain is built from TRBV14 and TRBJ1-2; the D is unclear. Per the germline V gene, CDR1 is SGHDN and CDR2 is FVKESK. The CDR3 runs to 12 residues. Here the CDR3 DNA reads TGTGCCAGCAGCCCCCTAGGTCAGGCGTGTGTCTTC. This gives the protein CASSPLGQACVF.

The genes are TRBV13 and TRBJ2-3; 9 positions agree with TRBD2. CDR1 and CDR2 from the germline V gene are PRHDT and FYEKMQ (reference sequence). The CDR3 spans 18 residues. Trimming took 5 bases from V and 1 from J; bases not matched to a gene: 13. The CDR3 region has the DNA TGTGCCAGCAGCCCCCGCGGACTAGCGAAAAACCGCACAGATACGCAGTATTTT. Translation gives CASSPRGLAKNRTDTQYF.

This chain links TRBV7-2 with TRBJ1-1; D is undetermined. This CDR3 has 14 amino acids. The V end lost 5 bases, the J end lost 7 bases, and 17 bases lay between the germline ends. Looked up from germline, CDR1 is SGHTA and CDR2 is FQGNSA. The DNA of the CDR3 is TGTGCCAGCAGCCTAACCAGTCTTTTGTATGAAGCTTTCTTT. Protein: CASSLTSLLYEAFF. Based on the CDR3 plus reference TRBV7-2 and TRBJ1-1, the full variable domain is GAGVSQSPSNKVTEKGKDVELRCDPISGHTALYWYRQSLGQGLEFLIYFQGNSAPDKSGLPSDRFSAERTGGSVSTLTIQRTQQEDSAVYLCASSLTSLLYEAFFGQGTRLTVV.

The chain's CDR3 is CASSIAGGAFF. In nucleotides, the CDR3 is TGTGCCAGTAGTATAGCAGGGGGAGCTTTCTTT. The rearrangement joins TRBV19 to TRBJ1-1; 7 positions match TRBD1. Germline CDR1 LNHDA, CDR2 SQIVND (reference sequence). The length of the CDR3 is 11 residues. The V gene end was trimmed by 1 base and the J gene end by 10 bases; junction bases not matched to a gene: 0.

This chain joins TRBV5-8 and TRBJ2-3; D may be TRBD1 (5 bases). Germline values: CDR1 SGHTS, CDR2 YDEGEE. V was pared by 0 bases and J by 0 bases, with 8 bases between. This CDR3 contains 15 residues. In DNA, the CDR3 is TGTGCCAGCAGCTTGGGGGGCGGAAGCACAGATACGCAGTATTTT. Amino acids: CASSLGGGSTDTQYF.

This clone has just a few counts. The chain uses TRBV27 and TRBJ1-1, with D perhaps matching TRBD1 (6 bases). The ends were cut back, 6 bases at V and 4 bases at J, with 12 bases in the middle. There are 13 residues in the CDR3. The germline V gene has CDR1 MNHEY and CDR2 SMNVEV (reference sequence). CDR3 sequence: CASRWGAGTEAFF. DNA for the CDR3: TGTGCCAGCAGGTGGGGGGCTGGCACTGAAGCTTTCTTT.